This T cell receptor beta chain emerged from a study of beta chain features in type 1 diabetes. Study-level results: The question left open here concerned HLA type influencing TCRB rearrangement.

As regards this clone: Its antigen is not known.

Expressed TCRB transcripts were sequenced because the entire RNA isolate underwent reverse transcription. Measured with immunoSEQ multiplex PCR; TCRdb has only the in-frame clones, and not every one. The sample has tens of thousands of clones, about a third seen once; the top ten hold about 0.42%. The sequencing input was stem cell memory CD4+ T cells from blood. This TCR derives from a woman between 18 and 29 years old in good health.

CDR3 nucleotides: TGTGCCAGCAGCTTGGGGGACAGAGAGTTCTTC. This sequence encodes CASSLGDREFF. The J gene is TRBJ2-1, the V gene TRBV5-6, with TRBD1 matching over 7 bases. This CDR3 region has 11 residues. Losses at the gene ends were 0 bases for V and 14 bases for J; bases not matched to a gene: 2. CDR1 is SGHDT and CDR2 is YYEEEE in the germline V gene.